The 27 T cell receptor beta chains presented below share a single source sample, sequenced in a study of CD8+CD57+ T cells in acquired aplastic anemia. Patients chosen for sequencing had CD8+CD57+ cells that had expanded, as shown by flow cytometry. Genomic DNA constituted the template upon which TCR beta VDJ and CDR3 profiling was performed. TCRdb redid the calling of the reads with MiXCR, one entry per CDR3 protein. Of 150,000 to 200,000 distinct CDR3 sequences in the sample, over 40% are singletons; the top ten hold 3.2%. Sequenced: sorted CD4+, CD8+, or CD8+CD57+ T cells (not recorded which) from PBMCs. These receptors were obtained from a human donor with aplastic anemia.

The chain joins TRBV13 to TRBJ2-3; D perhaps matches TRBD1 (5 bases). The CDR3 loop spans 12 amino acids. Trimming removed 7 bases from V and 6 bases from J, with 11 bases in between. Germline V CDR1 and CDR2: PRHDT, FYEKMQ (reference sequence). The CDR3 sequence: CASTGWRDTQYF. CDR3 in DNA: TGTGCCAGCACAGGGTGGCGCGATACGCAGTATTTT.

The chain combines TRBV2 with TRBJ1-2; D gene uncertain. Per the germline V gene, CDR1 is SNHLY and CDR2 is FYNNEI. Trimming left V 7 bases short and J 2 bases short, with 5 bases between. This CDR3 is 11 amino acids long. The DNA of the CDR3 is TGTGCCAGCATGGGGAACTATGGCTACACCTTC. Protein sequence: CASMGNYGYTF.

The V call is TRBV28, the J call TRBJ1-4; D is perhaps TRBD1 (5 bases). The length of the CDR3 is 16 residues. CDR1 MDHEN and CDR2 SYDVKM come from the germline V gene. Trimming shortened V by 5 bases and J by 0 bases, and 13 bases separated the two germline ends. The CDR3 loop reads CASSLRDGPTNEKLFF. The CDR3 DNA is TGTGCCAGCAGTCTAAGGGACGGACCAACTAATGAAAAACTGTTTTTT. The complete variable domain, with remaining parts taken from reference TRBV28 and TRBJ1-4, reads DVKVTQSSRYLVKRTGEKVFLECVQDMDHENMFWYRQDPGLGLRLIYFSYDVKMKEKGDIPEGYSVSREKKERFSLILESASTNQTSMYLCASSLRDGPTNEKLFFGSGTQLSVL.

For the CDR3, the DNA is TGTGCCATCAGTGGGGTCAGGCCGAAGACCCAGTACTTC. Translated, it gives CAISGVRPKTQYF. The rearrangement links TRBV10-3 to TRBJ2-5, with unresolved D. V was clipped by 4 bases and J by 6 bases, with 12 bases between them. The germline gives CDR1 ENHRY, CDR2 SYGVKD. The CDR3 runs 13 residues.

The chain uses TRBV29-1 and TRBJ1-3, with a possible D match to TRBD1 (6 bases). V lost 5 bases and J lost 1, with 18 bases in between. This CDR3 is 16 amino acids long. Germline values: CDR1 SQVTM, CDR2 ANQGSEA. As DNA, the CDR3 is TGCAGCGTTTCCTCCGGACAGCCGCCATCTGGAAACACCATATATTTT. Protein: CSVSSGQPPSGNTIYF. Filled out from reference TRBV29-1 and TRBJ1-3, the complete variable domain reads SAVISQKPSRDICQRGTSLTIQCQVDSQVTMMFWYRQQPGQSLTLIATANQGSEATYESGFVIDKFPISRPNLTFSTLTVSNMSPEDSSIYLCSVSSGQPPSGNTIYFGEGSWLTVV.

The rearrangement joins TRBV10-3 to TRBJ1-1, with TRBD1 matching 9 bases. The V gene end was trimmed by 10 bases and the J gene end by 6 bases; junction bases not matched to a gene: 15. Looked up from germline, CDR1 is ENHRY and CDR2 is SYGVKD. There are 15 residues in the CDR3. CDR3 bases: TGTGCCAGCCTGCGGACAGGGGACAGGACAGCTGAAGCTTTCTTT. This codes for CASLRTGDRTAEAFF.

The sample holds one count of this clonotype. V gene TRBV24-1 combines with J gene TRBJ1-5, with unresolved D. This CDR3 is 14 amino acids long. Germline CDR1 KGHDR, CDR2 SFDVKD. Between the trimmed V and J ends, which lost 5 bases and 6 bases, there was a span of 13 bases. The CDR3 loop is CATSVRSSGQPQHF. CDR3 DNA sequence: TGTGCCACCAGTGTCCGGAGTTCAGGTCAGCCCCAGCATTTT.

This clonotype was picked up a small number of times. The chain uses TRBV10-2 and TRBJ1-2; 8 nucleotides agree with TRBD1. Germline CDR1 reads WSHSY; CDR2 reads SAAADI. The CDR3 is 14 residues long. With V trimmed by 6 bases and J by 2 bases, 5 bases remained unmatched. The CDR3 DNA reads TGCGCCAGCAGCGGCGGACAGGGAAACTATGGCTACACCTTC. Translating gives CASSGGQGNYGYTF.

This chain joins TRBV19 and TRBJ1-2; possible D gene TRBD1, 5 bases. Germline-derived CDR1 and CDR2 are LNHDA and SQIVND (reference sequence). V lost 5 bases and J 8 bases, leaving 15 bases between the germline ends. This CDR3 region has 13 residues. This chain's CDR3 is CASSHGGGVGYTF. CDR3 nucleotide sequence: TGTGCCAGTAGTCATGGCGGAGGGGTCGGCTACACCTTC. Full variable domain (remainder filled in from reference TRBV19 and TRBJ1-2): DGGITQSPKYLFRKEGQNVTLSCEQNLNHDAMYWYRQDPGQGLRLIYYSQIVNDFQKGDIAEGYSVSREKKESFPLTVTSAQKNPTAFYLCASSHGGGVGYTFGSGTRLTVV.

This clonotype has more than one count but fewer than ten. This sequence joins TRBV3-1 and TRBJ2-1; 10 positions match TRBD2. The length of the CDR3 is 14 residues. The junction had 2 bases not matched to a gene; V was cut back by 0 bases and J by 9 bases. CDR1 is LGHDT, CDR2 YNNKEL, per germline (reference sequence). The CDR3 region has the DNA TGTGCCAGCAGCCAAGAAGCGGGGGGGCGTGAGCAGTTCTTC. This sequence encodes CASSQEAGGREQFF.

The chain recombines TRBV11-1 with TRBJ2-3; D gene unclear. Trimming removed 7 bases from V and 5 bases from J, with 25 bases in between. Germline V gives CDR1 SGHAT, CDR2 FQDESV (reference sequence). This CDR3 comprises 17 residues. In nucleotides, the CDR3 is TGTGCCAGCACCGGAATAAAAGGATGCCCTTGTGAAGATACGCAGTATTTT. Its protein product is CASTGIKGCPCEDTQYF.

This clonotype showed up many times. The chain joins TRBV7-7 to TRBJ2-5; perhaps TRBD2 as D (7 bases). The CDR3 contains 12 residues. Germline CDR1 and CDR2: SSHAT and FNYEAQ (reference sequence). The V end was cut by 11 bases, the J end by 5 bases, with 15 bases between. The CDR3 loop reads CAVLGGAETQYF. The CDR3 region has the DNA TGTGCCGTTCTTGGGGGGGCGGAGACCCAGTACTTC.

The chain recombines TRBV15 with TRBJ2-1; 10 bases agree with TRBD2. The trim removed 1 base at V and 8 bases at J, leaving 11 bases unmatched. The CDR3 covers 17 residues. Germline CDR1 is LNHNV and CDR2 is YYDKDF (reference sequence). The CDR3: CATSRVGSGGLLYEQFF. CDR3 DNA sequence: TGTGCCACCAGCAGAGTTGGTAGCGGGGGGTTACTGTATGAGCAGTTCTTC.

Many counts were recorded for this clonotype. The chain uses TRBV7-2 and TRBJ2-3; 7 bases agree with TRBD1. V gave up 1 base and J gave up 3 bases; unmatched junction bases: 1. There are 14 residues in the CDR3. The germline gives CDR1 SGHTA, CDR2 FQGNSA. CDR3 DNA sequence: TGTGCCAGCAGCTTAGACAGGGGTACAGATACGCAGTATTTT. It yields the protein CASSLDRGTDTQYF.

The chain recombines TRBV2 with TRBJ1-2, with D maybe TRBD1 (5 bases). CDR3 length: 15 amino acids. Germline CDR1 reads SNHLY; CDR2 reads FYNNEI. The V end was cut by 4 bases, the J end by 1 base, with 13 bases between. The CDR3 DNA reads as TGTGCCAGCAGTGGTCAACTCCAGGGTAACTATGGCTACACCTTC. Protein: CASSGQLQGNYGYTF. The whole variable domain, remainder taken from reference TRBV2 and TRBJ1-2, is EPEVTQTPSHQVTQMGQEVILRCVPISNHLYFYWYRQILGQKVEFLVSFYNNEISEKSEIFDDQFSVERPDGSNFTLKIRSTKLEDSAMYFCASSGQLQGNYGYTFGSGTRLTVV.

In the case of this clonotype: One end of the junction varies from germline; a read error may be responsible. The chain combines TRBV6-1 with TRBJ1-1; 10 bases fit TRBD1. Germline CDR1 MNHNS, CDR2 SASEGT. This CDR3 spans 14 amino acids. The CDR3 is CASSEDRGDTETFF. The CDR3 nucleotides read TGTGCCAGCAGTGAGGACAGGGGGGATACTGAAACTTTCTTT.

This chain uses TRBV19 with TRBJ1-1; the D is unclear. The germline V and J ends were trimmed by 3 bases and 7 bases, with 15 bases remaining between them. CDR3 length: 14 residues. Germline values: CDR1 LNHDA, CDR2 SQIVND (reference sequence). CDR3 nucleotide sequence: TGTGCCAGTAGTATGGGTCAGGAGGCAAGTGAAGCTTTCTTT. This sequence encodes CASSMGQEASEAFF.

This clonotype was seen a few times. This sequence joins TRBV2 and TRBJ1-1; D unresolved. The germline V gene encodes CDR1 SNHLY and CDR2 FYNNEI. Trimming left V 7 bases short and J 1 base short, with 10 bases between. The CDR3 consists of 13 residues. The CDR3 region has the DNA TGTGCCAGCATCGAGCAGGCGAACACTGAAGCTTTCTTT. Amino acids: CASIEQANTEAFF.

This clonotype was observed a handful of times. The chain employs TRBV6-2 or TRBV6-3 and TRBJ2-1; TRBD2 matches 7 bases. Germline assignment: CDR1 MNHEY and CDR2 SVGEGT. This CDR3 comprises 17 residues. Trimming removed 0 bases from V and 4 bases from J; junction bases left unmatched: 9. The CDR3 DNA follows: TGTGCCAGCAGTTACTCTGCACCTAGCGGAATTTACAATGAGCAGTTCTTC. It yields the protein CASSYSAPSGIYNEQFF.

Concerning this clonotype itself: This clone may be a read error of a much larger clone one base away. The chain is built from TRBV4-2 and TRBJ2-3, with TRBD2 identical over 16 bases. This CDR3 is built from 18 residues. The junction had 8 bases not matched to a gene; V was cut back by 5 bases and J by 3 bases. Per the germline V gene, CDR1 is LGHNA and CDR2 is YNFKEQ. Here the CDR3 DNA reads TGTGCCAGCAGCGCCGGGACTAGCGGGAGGGCCAAGACAGATACGCAGTATTTT. This sequence encodes CASSAGTSGRAKTDTQYF.

This clonotype has only a few counts. This chain uses TRBV12-3 or TRBV12-4 with TRBJ1-6; TRBD1 agrees at 7 bases. J gave up 7 bases and V 3 bases, and 3 bases lay outside the gene matches. The CDR3 length is 14 residues. The CDR3 region is CASSLTGHNSPLHF. The CDR3 DNA follows: TGTGCCAGCAGTTTGACAGGGCACAATTCACCCCTCCACTTT.

This chain connects TRBV12-3 or TRBV12-4 to TRBJ1-2, with TRBD1 matching over 10 bases. V lost 6 bases to trimming and J lost 5 bases; unmatched junction nucleotides: 9. The CDR3 loop spans 15 amino acids. For the CDR3, the DNA is TGTGCCAGCAGCTCAGGGACAGGGGCGACTTATGGCTACACCTTC. Translated, it gives CASSSGTGATYGYTF.

This clonotype was seen once. Just one base apart from a much larger clone, this may be a read error. The chain combines TRBV5-1 with TRBJ2-5; D gene unclear. The CDR3 runs 13 residues. V was pared by 8 bases and J by 1 base, with 12 bases between. In germline, CDR1 is SGHRS, CDR2 YFSETQ. The CDR3 is CASFVNTQETQYF. Written as DNA, the CDR3 is TGCGCCAGTTTCGTCAACACCCAAGAGACCCAGTACTTC.

The rearrangement uses TRBV20-1 and TRBJ2-1; possible D gene TRBD2, 5 bases. Germline V lookup: CDR1 DFQATT, CDR2 SNEGSKA (reference sequence). The CDR3 totals 16 residues. The V and J ends lost 6 bases and 4 bases respectively, with 22 bases between them. The CDR3, as DNA: TGCAGTGCCAGCAGCCACGATGAGGGCAGATACAATGAGCAGTTCTTC. Encoded protein: CSASSHDEGRYNEQFF.

V is TRBV20-1 and J is TRBJ2-7; D is uncertain. The CDR3 extends over 11 amino acids. The germline V and J ends were trimmed by 3 bases and 9 bases, with 12 bases remaining between them. CDR1 DFQATT and CDR2 SNEGSKA come from the germline V gene (reference sequence). CDR3 sequence: CSASIPNGQYF. CDR3 nucleotide sequence: TGCAGTGCTAGCATCCCCAATGGGCAGTACTTC.

Points on this clonotype: A much larger clonotype is one base distant, so this may be a read error. The chain carries TRBV7-4 and TRBJ2-1, with D possibly matching TRBD2 (5 bases). Per the germline V gene, CDR1 is SGHVT and CDR2 is SQSDAQ. CDR3 length equals 14 residues. Trimming pared 6 bases from V and 5 bases from J, leaving 14 bases between. The CDR3 loop reads CASRPADLNNEQFF. The CDR3, as DNA: TGTGCCAGCAGGCCAGCGGACCTAAACAATGAGCAGTTCTTC.

The chain uses TRBV19 and TRBJ1-2, with 7 bases matching TRBD1. CDR1 and CDR2 from the germline V gene are LNHDA and SQIVND (reference sequence). This CDR3 spans 15 amino acids. The trim removed 3 bases at V and 0 bases at J, leaving 4 bases unmatched. The CDR3 reads CASSIEDRANYGYTF. The CDR3 DNA sequence: TGTGCCAGTAGTATCGAAGACAGGGCTAACTATGGCTACACCTTC.